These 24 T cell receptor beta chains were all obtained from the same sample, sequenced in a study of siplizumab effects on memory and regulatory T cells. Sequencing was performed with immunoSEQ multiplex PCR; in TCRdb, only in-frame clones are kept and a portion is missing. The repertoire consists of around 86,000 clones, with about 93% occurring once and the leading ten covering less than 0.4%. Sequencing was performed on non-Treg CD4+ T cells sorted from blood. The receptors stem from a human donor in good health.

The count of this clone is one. Here the CDR3 reads CAWSVGTSGGEQYF. CDR3 in DNA: TGTGCCTGGAGTGTGGGGACGTCGGGGGGAGAGCAGTACTTC. The V gene is TRBV30, the J gene TRBJ2-7; 7 bases align to TRBD2. After removal of 0 bases from V and 7 bases from J, the junction contained 9 bases not matched to a gene. The CDR3 runs 14 residues. Germline V CDR1 and CDR2: GTSNPN, SVGIG (reference sequence).

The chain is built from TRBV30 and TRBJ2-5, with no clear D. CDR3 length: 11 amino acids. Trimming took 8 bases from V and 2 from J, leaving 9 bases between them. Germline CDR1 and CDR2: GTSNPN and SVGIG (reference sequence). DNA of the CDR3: TGTGCCCAACAGAGTCAAGAGACCCAGTACTTC. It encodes CAQQSQETQYF.

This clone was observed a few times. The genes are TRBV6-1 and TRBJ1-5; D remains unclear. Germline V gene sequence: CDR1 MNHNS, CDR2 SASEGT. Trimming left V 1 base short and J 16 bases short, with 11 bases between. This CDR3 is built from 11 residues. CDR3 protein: CASSEGIRSHF. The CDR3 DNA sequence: TGTGCCAGCAGTGAAGGGATCCGAAGCCATTTT.

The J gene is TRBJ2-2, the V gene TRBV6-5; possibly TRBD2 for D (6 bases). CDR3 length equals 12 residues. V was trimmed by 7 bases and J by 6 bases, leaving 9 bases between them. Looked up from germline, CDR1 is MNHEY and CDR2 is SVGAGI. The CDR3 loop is CASKGEAGELFF. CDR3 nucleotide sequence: TGTGCCAGCAAAGGGGAGGCCGGGGAGCTGTTTTTT.

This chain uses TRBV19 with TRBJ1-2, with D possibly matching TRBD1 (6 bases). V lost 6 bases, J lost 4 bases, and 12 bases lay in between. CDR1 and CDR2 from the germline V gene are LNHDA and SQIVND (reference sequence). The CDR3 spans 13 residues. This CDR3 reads CASRIQGPYGYTF. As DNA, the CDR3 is TGTGCCAGTAGGATACAGGGACCCTATGGCTACACCTTC.

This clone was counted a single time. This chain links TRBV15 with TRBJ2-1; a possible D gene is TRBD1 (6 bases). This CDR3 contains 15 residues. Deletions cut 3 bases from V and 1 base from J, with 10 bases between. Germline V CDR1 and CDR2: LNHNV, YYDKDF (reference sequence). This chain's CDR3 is CATSSGTNSYNEQFF. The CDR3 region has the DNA TGTGCCACCAGCAGCGGGACAAATTCCTACAATGAGCAGTTCTTC.

CDR3 nucleotides: TGCGCCAGCAGCCAAGATCGGGTCCCCCTTACCGACGGCTACACCTTC. Its translation: CASSQDRVPLTDGYTF. The V call is TRBV4-3, the J call TRBJ1-2, with no clear D. Trimming stripped 0 bases from V and 8 bases from J, with 19 bases between. CDR3 length: 16 residues. CDR1 is LGHNA and CDR2 is YSLEER in the germline V gene.

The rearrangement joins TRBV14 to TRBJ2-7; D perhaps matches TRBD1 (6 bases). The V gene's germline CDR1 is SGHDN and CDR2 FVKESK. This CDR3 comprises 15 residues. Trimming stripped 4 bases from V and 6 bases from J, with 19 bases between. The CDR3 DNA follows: TGTGCCAGCAGCCGGATTTTACAGGGTCACCTCGAGCAGTACTTC. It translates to CASSRILQGHLEQYF.

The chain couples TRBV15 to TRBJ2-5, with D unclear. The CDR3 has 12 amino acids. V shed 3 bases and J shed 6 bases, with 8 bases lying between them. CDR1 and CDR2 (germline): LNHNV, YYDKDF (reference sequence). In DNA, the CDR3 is TGTGCCACCAGCAGGATACTGCAGACCCAGTACTTC. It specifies CATSRILQTQYF.

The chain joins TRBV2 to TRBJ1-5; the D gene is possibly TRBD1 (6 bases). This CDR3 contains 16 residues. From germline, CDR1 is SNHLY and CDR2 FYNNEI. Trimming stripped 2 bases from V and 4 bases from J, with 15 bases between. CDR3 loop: CASSENIAGTNQPQHF. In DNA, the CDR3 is TGTGCCAGCAGTGAAAATATCGCAGGGACAAATCAGCCCCAGCATTTT. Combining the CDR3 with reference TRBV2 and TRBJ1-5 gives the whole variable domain EPEVTQTPSHQVTQMGQEVILRCVPISNHLYFYWYRQILGQKVEFLVSFYNNEISEKSEIFDDQFSVERPDGSNFTLKIRSTKLEDSAMYFCASSENIAGTNQPQHFGDGTRLSIL.

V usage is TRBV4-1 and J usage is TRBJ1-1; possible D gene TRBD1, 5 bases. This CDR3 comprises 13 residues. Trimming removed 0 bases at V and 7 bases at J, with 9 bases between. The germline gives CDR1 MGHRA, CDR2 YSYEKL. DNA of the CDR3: TGCGCCAGCAGCCAAGATCACGACAGTGAAGCTTTCTTT. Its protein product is CASSQDHDSEAFF.

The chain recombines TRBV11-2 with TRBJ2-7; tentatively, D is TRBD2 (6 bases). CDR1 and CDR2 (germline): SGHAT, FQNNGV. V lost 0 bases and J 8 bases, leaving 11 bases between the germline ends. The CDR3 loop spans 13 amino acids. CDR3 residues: CASSLEGGLKQYF. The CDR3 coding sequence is TGTGCCAGCAGCTTAGAGGGGGGATTGAAGCAGTACTTC.

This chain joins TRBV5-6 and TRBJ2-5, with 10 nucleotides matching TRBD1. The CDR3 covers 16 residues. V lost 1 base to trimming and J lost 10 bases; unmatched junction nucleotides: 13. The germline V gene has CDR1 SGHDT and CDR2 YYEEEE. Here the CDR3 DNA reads TGTGCCAGCAGCTTGCGTTTGGGACAGGGGAGATGGGGCCAGTACTTC. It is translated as CASSLRLGQGRWGQYF.

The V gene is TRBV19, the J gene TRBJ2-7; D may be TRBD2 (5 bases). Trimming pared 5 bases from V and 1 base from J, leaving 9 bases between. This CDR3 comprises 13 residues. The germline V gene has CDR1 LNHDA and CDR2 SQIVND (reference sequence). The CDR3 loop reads CASSLRESYEQYF. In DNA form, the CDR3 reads TGTGCCAGTAGTTTACGGGAATCCTACGAGCAGTACTTC.

The CDR3 nucleotides are TGTGCCAGCAGTGAAGTTGAGCTTAGGACAGGGGACGGTCAGCCCCAGCATTTT. Protein product: CASSEVELRTGDGQPQHF. The chain recombines TRBV2 with TRBJ1-5, with 9 bases lining up with TRBD1. CDR3 length: 18 amino acids. Germline V lookup: CDR1 SNHLY, CDR2 FYNNEI. Trimming removed 1 base from V and 6 bases from J; junction bases left unmatched: 13.

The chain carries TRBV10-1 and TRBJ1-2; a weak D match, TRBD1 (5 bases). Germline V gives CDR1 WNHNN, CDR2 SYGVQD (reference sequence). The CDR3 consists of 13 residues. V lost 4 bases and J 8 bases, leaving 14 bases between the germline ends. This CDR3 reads CASSASRARGYTF. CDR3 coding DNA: TGCGCCAGCAGTGCTTCCAGGGCTAGGGGCTACACCTTC.

In nucleotides, the CDR3 is TGTGCCAGCAGCGTAGGGGAGGGCGTTCAGTACTTC. Amino acids: CASSVGEGVQYF. V and J are TRBV9 and TRBJ2-4; the match to TRBD2 covers 7 bases. V shed 0 bases, J shed 11 bases, and the junction held 2 bases outside the gene matches. This CDR3 comprises 12 residues. CDR1 and CDR2 from the germline V gene are SGDLS and YYNGEE.

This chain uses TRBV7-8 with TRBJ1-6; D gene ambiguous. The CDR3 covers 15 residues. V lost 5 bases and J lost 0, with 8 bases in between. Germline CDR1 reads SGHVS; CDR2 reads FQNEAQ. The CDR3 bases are TGTGCCAGCAGCGCCGGCCTCTCCTATAATTCACCCCTCCACTTT. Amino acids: CASSAGLSYNSPLHF.

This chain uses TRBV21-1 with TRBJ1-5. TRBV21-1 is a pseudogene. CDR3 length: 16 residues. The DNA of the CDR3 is TGTGCCAGCAGCAATTCGGGGGGGGCGAGCAATCAGCCCCAGCATTTT. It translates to CASSNSGGASNQPQHF.

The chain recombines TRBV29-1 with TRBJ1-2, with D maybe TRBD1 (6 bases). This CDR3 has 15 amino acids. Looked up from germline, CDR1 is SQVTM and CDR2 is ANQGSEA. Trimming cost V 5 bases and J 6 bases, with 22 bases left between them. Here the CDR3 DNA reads TGCAGCGTTTCCCAGGGGTCTCCTGGATTTGATGGCTACACCTTC. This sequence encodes CSVSQGSPGFDGYTF.

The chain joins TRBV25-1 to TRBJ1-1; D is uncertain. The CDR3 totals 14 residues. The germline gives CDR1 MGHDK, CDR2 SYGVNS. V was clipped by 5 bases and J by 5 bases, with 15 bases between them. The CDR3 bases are TGTGCCAGCAGTCCATTCACGGGTGGGACTGAAGCTTTCTTT. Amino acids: CASSPFTGGTEAFF.

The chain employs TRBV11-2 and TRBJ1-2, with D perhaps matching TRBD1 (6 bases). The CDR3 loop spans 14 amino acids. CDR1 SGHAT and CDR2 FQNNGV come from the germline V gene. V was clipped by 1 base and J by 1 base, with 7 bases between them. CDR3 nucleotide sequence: TGTGCCAGCAGCTTAGGGACAGATAACTATGGCTACACCTTC. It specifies CASSLGTDNYGYTF.

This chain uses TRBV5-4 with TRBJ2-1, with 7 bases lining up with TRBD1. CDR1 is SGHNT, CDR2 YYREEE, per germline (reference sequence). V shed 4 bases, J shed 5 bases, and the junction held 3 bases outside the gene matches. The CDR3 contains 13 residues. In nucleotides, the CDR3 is TGTGCCAGCAGCCAGACAGGGAACAATGAGCAGTTCTTC. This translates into CASSQTGNNEQFF.

Here the CDR3 reads CASSPKDRGWYGYTF. Written as DNA, the CDR3 is TGTGCCAGCAGCCCGAAGGACAGGGGATGGTATGGCTACACCTTC. The rearrangement uses TRBV7-2 and TRBJ1-2, with 9 positions matching TRBD1. CDR3 size: 15 residues. Germline V CDR1 and CDR2: SGHTA, FQGNSA. Trimming took 5 bases from V and 5 from J; bases not matched to a gene: 9.